This T cell receptor (beta chain) was sequenced for a study of cytomegalovirus exposure and HLA in healthy donors. Overall study results and limits: Highly shared sequence variants in one cluster were likely a sequencing artifact. Follow-up analysis later connected one missense variant in DCLRE1C with trimming of TCR beta V- and J-genes.

On this clone: The target antigen is unknown.

The CDR3 is made up of 12 amino acids. Germline V gene data show CDR1 as SGHAT and CDR2 as FQNNGV. Between the trimmed V and J ends, which lost 5 bases and 7 bases, there was a span of 11 bases. Primers included in the PCR were 60 Vbeta and 13 Jbeta primers. Only in-frame clones appear in the TCRdb table, and some are missing; sequencing was by immunoSEQ multiplex PCR. The table records over 200,000 clones, around 75% of them present only once. The rearrangement uses TRBV11-2 and TRBJ1-1, with unresolved D. Sequencing was carried out using PBMCs. This TCR derives from a young woman in good health and CMV-seronegative. The CDR3 region is CASSLGGFEAFF. Here the CDR3 DNA reads TGTGCCAGCAGCCTCGGCGGGTTTGAAGCTTTCTTT.